The 14 T cell receptor beta chains below all came from one sample that was sequenced in a study of T cell responses to AZD1222 COVID-19 vaccine. Sequencing was performed with immunoSEQ multiplex PCR; in TCRdb, only in-frame clones are kept and a portion is missing. In the table there are some 120,000 clones, approximately 90% of which are singletons. The input for sequencing was peripheral blood, taken 28 days after the second AZD1222 dose. Receptors were obtained from an adult who received the AZD1222 COVID-19 vaccine.

The rearrangement links TRBV19 to TRBJ2-1, with D perhaps TRBD2 (7 bases). The CDR3 consists of 17 residues. Between the trimmed V and J ends, which lost 5 bases and 0 bases, there was a span of 17 bases. Looked up from germline, CDR1 is LNHDA and CDR2 is SQIVND (reference sequence). The CDR3 is CASSSLGGRDSYNEQFF. The CDR3 DNA sequence: TGTGCCAGTAGTTCCCTGGGGGGGCGGGACTCCTACAATGAGCAGTTCTTC.

This chain connects TRBV5-1 to TRBJ2-1; D unresolved. CDR1 SGHRS and CDR2 YFSETQ come from the germline V gene. The CDR3 loop spans 13 amino acids. The V end was cut by 2 bases, the J end by 7 bases, with 10 bases between. The CDR3 coding sequence is TGCGCCAGCAGCTTCGACCTAACTAATGAGCAGTTCTTC. It encodes CASSFDLTNEQFF.

The chain links TRBV6-5 to TRBJ2-1; 8 bases line up with TRBD2. V shed 7 bases, J shed 5 bases, and the junction held 10 bases outside the gene matches. Germline loops: CDR1 MNHEY, CDR2 SVGAGI. This CDR3 is 15 amino acids long. The DNA of the CDR3 is TGTGCCAGCACCTCACGGGGACTAGAGGACAATGAGCAGTTCTTC. This encodes CASTSRGLEDNEQFF.

This rearrangement joins TRBV29-1 to TRBJ2-5, with no clear D. Trimming cost V 0 bases and J 2 bases, with 7 bases left between them. Germline values: CDR1 SQVTM, CDR2 ANQGSEA. This CDR3 contains 13 residues. CDR3 bases: TGCAGCGTTGAAGACTTCAGTCAAGAGACCCAGTACTTC. Its translation is CSVEDFSQETQYF.

The chain joins TRBV19 to TRBJ2-7; D is perhaps TRBD1 or TRBD2 (5 bases each). Germline values: CDR1 LNHDA, CDR2 SQIVND (reference sequence). Trimming pared 0 bases from V and 3 bases from J, leaving 12 bases between. The CDR3 consists of 15 residues. The CDR3 DNA is TGTGCCAGTAGTATAGATCATCAGGGAGTCTACGAGCAGTACTTC. It yields the protein CASSIDHQGVYEQYF.

V is TRBV2 and J is TRBJ2-7; D not resolved. The germline V and J ends were trimmed by 5 bases and 5 bases, with 7 bases remaining between them. The CDR3 spans 11 residues. Germline V gene sequence: CDR1 SNHLY, CDR2 FYNNEI. The CDR3 loop reads CASSRENEQYF. As DNA, the CDR3 is TGTGCCAGCAGTAGGGAAAACGAGCAGTACTTC.

The chain uses TRBV7-3 and TRBJ2-1; D is possibly TRBD1 or TRBD2 (5 bases each). The CDR3 has 15 amino acids. Between the trimmed V and J ends, which lost 7 bases and 8 bases, there was a span of 21 bases. Germline V CDR1 and CDR2: SGHTA, FQGTGA. CDR3 protein: CASTLNTGLADEQFF. CDR3 bases: TGTGCCAGCACCCTTAACACAGGACTGGCGGATGAGCAGTTCTTC.

This sequence joins TRBV7-8 and TRBJ2-2; possible D gene TRBD2, 5 bases. The CDR3 extends over 16 amino acids. V lost 1 base, J lost 3 bases, and 12 bases lay in between. Germline CDR1 SGHVS, CDR2 FQNEAQ. This CDR3 reads CASSLVKGEYTGELFF. CDR3 in DNA: TGTGCCAGCAGCTTAGTCAAGGGAGAGTACACCGGGGAGCTGTTTTTT.

This sequence joins TRBV6-4 and TRBJ1-2; D is ambiguous. Per germline, CDR1 MRHNA and CDR2 SNTAGT. The CDR3 spans 15 residues. Trimming stripped 0 bases from V and 0 bases from J, with 8 bases between. This CDR3 reads CASSDSPFPNYGYTF. DNA for the CDR3: TGTGCCAGCAGTGACTCGCCGTTTCCTAACTATGGCTACACCTTC.

This clone was recorded only once. V usage is TRBV6-5 and J usage is TRBJ2-3; 12 bases are a match to TRBD2. The CDR3 is 15 residues long. The ends lost 7 bases at V and 4 bases at J; junction bases unmatched: 6. Germline loops: CDR1 MNHEY, CDR2 SVGAGI. CDR3 in amino acids: CASTGLAGFADTQYF. The CDR3 bases are TGTGCCAGCACCGGACTAGCGGGGTTTGCAGATACGCAGTATTTT.

The J gene is TRBJ1-2, the V gene TRBV3-1 (or the pseudogene TRBV3-2); no clear D. In germline, CDR1 is LGHDT, CDR2 YNNKEL (reference sequence). The CDR3 runs to 11 residues. The CDR3 sequence is CAYFHRGGYTF. The CDR3 coding sequence is TGTGCTTACTTCCACCGAGGTGGCTACACCTTC.

J is TRBJ1-6 and V is TRBV6-4, with D perhaps matching TRBD1 (6 bases). V was trimmed by 5 bases and J by 10 bases, leaving 15 bases between them. In germline, CDR1 is MRHNA, CDR2 SNTAGT. The CDR3 runs 14 residues. DNA for the CDR3: TGTGCCAGCAGTCCGTCAGGGGAAGGATCACCCCTCCACTTT. Residues: CASSPSGEGSPLHF.

A single count supports this clone. For the CDR3, the DNA is TGTGCCAGCAGTAGCCTCCTCGTGGGGGAAAAACTGTTTTTT. This encodes CASSSLLVGEKLFF. V is TRBV27 and J is TRBJ1-4; D call uncertain. V lost 5 bases to trimming and J lost 8 bases, with 15 bases between them. This CDR3 comprises 14 residues. Germline V gives CDR1 MNHEY, CDR2 SMNVEV (reference sequence).

This clone turned up a few times. The CDR3 loop reads CASSNRGRDYGYTF. CDR3 coding DNA: TGTGCCAGTAGCAACAGGGGGCGCGACTATGGCTACACCTTC. The V call is TRBV19, the J call TRBJ1-2; 9 positions match TRBD1. Germline-derived CDR1 and CDR2 are LNHDA and SQIVND (reference sequence). Germline trimming cut 6 bases from V and 3 bases from J; bases unmatched to any gene: 5. The CDR3 is made up of 14 amino acids.